A single sample is the source of the 12 T cell receptor beta chains below, sequenced in a study of blood T cell repertoires in COVID-19. Some clones are missing from TCRdb's copy, which holds only in-frame ones; the method was immunoSEQ multiplex PCR. The data hold roughly 310,000 clones, with about 88% observed a single time. The specimen sequenced was PBMCs or T cells enriched from blood (not recorded which). These TCRs come from a man aged 55 to 69 who had recovered from COVID-19.

Notes on this clone: The sample carries other DNA sequences with the same CDR3. J is TRBJ1-1 and V is TRBV11-1, with D perhaps TRBD1 (6 bases). V lost 5 bases to trimming and J lost 1 base, with 11 bases between them. Germline V lookup: CDR1 SGHAT, CDR2 FQDESV (reference sequence). There are 14 residues in the CDR3. In nucleotides, the CDR3 is TGTGCCAGCAGCCTCCGGGGGGCGAACACTGAAGCTTTCTTT. Translated, it gives CASSLRGANTEAFF.

This chain joins TRBV12-3 or TRBV12-4 and TRBJ2-1, with 7 bases that match TRBD2. Unmatched junction bases numbered 4, after V lost 5 bases and J lost 9 bases. The CDR3 contains 12 residues. The CDR3 DNA sequence: TGTGCCAGCAGTCCCTCTAGCGGTGAGCAGTTCTTC. Encoded protein: CASSPSSGEQFF.

This chain uses TRBV12-3 or TRBV12-4 with TRBJ1-2; tentative D call: TRBD1 (6 bases). V was cut by 5 bases and J by 8 bases, with 12 bases left in between. The CDR3 sequence is 12 residues long. The CDR3 DNA sequence: TGTGCCAGCAGTCCAGGGGTAAGCGGCTACACCTTC. This sequence encodes CASSPGVSGYTF.

The gene calls are TRBV9 and TRBJ2-3, with 7 bases fitting TRBD2. Germline V gene lookup returns CDR1 SGDLS and CDR2 YYNGEE. The ends lost 0 bases at V and 4 bases at J; junction bases unmatched: 8. The CDR3 covers 16 residues. The CDR3 spells CASSVGSSGSADTQYF. The CDR3 DNA sequence: TGTGCCAGCAGCGTAGGAAGTAGCGGGTCGGCAGATACGCAGTATTTT.

The gene calls are TRBV19 and TRBJ2-1; 8 bases align to TRBD2. Germline CDR1 LNHDA, CDR2 SQIVND (reference sequence). The V segment lost 1 base and the J segment 7 bases; nucleotides outside the gene matches: 9. The CDR3 totals 16 residues. Here the CDR3 DNA reads TGTGCCAGTAGTATAGCAGGACTAGCTTCCCAAAATGAGCAGTTCTTC. Amino acid sequence: CASSIAGLASQNEQFF.

The genes are TRBV5-5 and TRBJ1-5; D gene unclear. Looked up from germline, CDR1 is SGHKS and CDR2 is YYEKEE (reference sequence). The CDR3 consists of 12 residues. V lost 0 bases to trimming and J lost 9 bases, with 7 bases between them. This CDR3 reads CASSLDFWPQHF. The CDR3 DNA sequence: TGTGCCAGCAGCTTGGACTTTTGGCCCCAGCATTTT.

This rearrangement joins TRBV6-1 to TRBJ1-2; D is unclear. V was clipped by 3 bases and J by 13 bases, with 15 bases between them. The CDR3 covers 12 residues. Germline CDR1 MNHNS, CDR2 SASEGT. The CDR3 nucleotides read TGTGCCAGCAGTGAGGGCGGGGTGAGGAGCACCTTC. As protein: CASSEGGVRSTF.

This chain links TRBV4-2 with TRBJ2-1; 11 bases agree with TRBD2. Germline assignment: CDR1 LGHNA and CDR2 YNFKEQ. The CDR3 runs to 16 residues. Germline trimming cut 4 bases from V and 4 bases from J; bases unmatched to any gene: 6. CDR3 in DNA: TGTGCCAGCAGCCCAGAACTAGCGGGAGATTACAATGAGCAGTTCTTC. Protein product: CASSPELAGDYNEQFF.

The chain has TRBV2 and TRBJ1-1; D might be TRBD1 (6 bases). Germline CDR1 and CDR2: SNHLY and FYNNEI. The CDR3 spans 13 residues. V gave up 11 bases and J gave up 4 bases, with 17 bases separating them. CDR3 sequence (DNA): TGTGCCGGCACTGTTACAGGGCGCACTGAAGCTTTCTTT. Its protein product is CAGTVTGRTEAFF.

The gene calls are TRBV5-1 and TRBJ1-1; 7 bases fit TRBD1. Looked up from germline, CDR1 is SGHRS and CDR2 is YFSETQ. CDR3 length: 16 amino acids. V lost 0 bases, J lost 1 base, and 6 bases stayed unmatched. The CDR3 sequence is CASSLGGGWANTEAFF. DNA for the CDR3: TGCGCCAGCAGCTTGGGAGGGGGCTGGGCGAACACTGAAGCTTTCTTT.

The chain is built from TRBV14 and TRBJ1-2, with 10 bases identical to TRBD1. Trimming removed 4 bases from V and 5 bases from J; junction bases left unmatched: 7. Per the germline V gene, CDR1 is SGHDN and CDR2 is FVKESK. This CDR3 has 15 amino acids. CDR3 amino acids: CASSPGTGVAYGYTF. The CDR3 DNA reads as TGTGCCAGCAGCCCTGGGACAGGGGTTGCTTATGGCTACACCTTC.

This chain joins TRBV27 and TRBJ2-1; D uncertain. CDR3 size: 13 residues. V lost 4 bases to trimming and J lost 3 bases, with 7 bases between them. CDR1 is MNHEY and CDR2 is SMNVEV in the germline V gene (reference sequence). The CDR3 region is CASSSLYYNEQFF. The CDR3 DNA follows: TGTGCCAGCAGTTCCCTCTACTACAATGAGCAGTTCTTC.